These 30 T cell receptor beta chains were all obtained from the same sample, sequenced in a study of graft-versus-host responses after intestinal transplantation. Method: immunoSEQ multiplex PCR; TCRdb's copy keeps in-frame clones and lacks some. Of about 70,000 clones listed, around 87% are singletons. What these receptors recognize is not known. The source material was unstimulated CD8+ T cells sorted from spleen or lymph node cells, sampled before transplant. The receptor set was obtained from a human donor who was the organ donor for an intestinal transplant.

In its sample, this clone was seen a few times. J is TRBJ1-5 and V is TRBV28; TRBD1 agrees at 7 bases. CDR1 and CDR2 (germline): MDHEN, SYDVKM. The CDR3 has 18 residues. Trimming cost V 6 bases and J 0 bases; bases outside gene matches: 14. Here the CDR3 DNA reads TGTGCCAGCAGCCCCCAGGGGGAGTGGATATATAGCAATCAGCCCCAGCATTTT. Protein sequence: CASSPQGEWIYSNQPQHF.

The chain employs TRBV4-1 and TRBJ2-1, with 9 nucleotides matching TRBD2. J gave up 7 bases and V 2 bases, and 9 bases lay outside the gene matches. Per germline, CDR1 MGHRA and CDR2 YSYEKL. The CDR3 runs to 16 residues. CDR3 sequence: CASSQWEAGGINEQFF. The CDR3 DNA follows: TGCGCCAGCAGCCAATGGGAGGCGGGGGGGATAAATGAGCAGTTCTTC.

This sequence joins TRBV4-3 and TRBJ2-5, with 8 bases aligning to TRBD2. This CDR3 is built from 15 residues. The ends lost 0 bases at V and 6 bases at J; junction bases unmatched: 6. In germline, CDR1 is LGHNA, CDR2 YSLEER. CDR3 in DNA: TGCGCCAGCAGCCAAGATAGTAGCGGGGTGCAGACCCAGTACTTC. It specifies CASSQDSSGVQTQYF.

The V call is TRBV7-9, the J call TRBJ2-5, with a weak D call TRBD2 (5 bases). V was shortened by 4 bases and J by 2 bases, with 17 bases between the two germline ends. Germline V CDR1 and CDR2: SEHNR, FQNEAQ (reference sequence). The CDR3 loop spans 16 amino acids. The CDR3, as DNA: TGTGCCAGCAGCTCCCAGGAGGCCGGAGCTCAAGAGACCCAGTACTTC. This gives the protein CASSSQEAGAQETQYF. Full variable domain (rest looked up from reference TRBV7-9 and TRBJ2-5): DTGVSQNPRHKITKRGQNVTFRCDPISEHNRLYWYRQTLGQGPEFLTYFQNEAQLEKSRLLSDRFSAERPKGSFSTLEIQRTEQGDSAMYLCASSSQEAGAQETQYFGPGTRLLVL.

The gene calls are TRBV28 and TRBJ1-5; the D gene is possibly TRBD1 (6 bases). Germline CDR1 MDHEN, CDR2 SYDVKM. The CDR3 consists of 15 residues. Trimming took off 6 bases at V and 2 bases at J, with 14 bases between the two ends. The CDR3 coding sequence is TGTGCCAGCAGCCCCCAGGGGAAGGGCAATCAGCCCCAGCATTTT. It codes for CASSPQGKGNQPQHF.

The chain joins TRBV5-5 to TRBJ2-2; no clear D gene. The germline gives CDR1 SGHKS, CDR2 YYEKEE (reference sequence). V dropped 1 base and J dropped 1 base, with 8 bases sitting between them. CDR3 size: 15 residues. Here the CDR3 DNA reads TGTGCCAGCAGCTTGTGGTCAGAGAACACCGGGGAGCTGTTTTTT. Amino acid sequence: CASSLWSENTGELFF.

The chain employs TRBV7-9 and TRBJ1-1; 7 nucleotides agree with TRBD1. Germline CDR1 and CDR2: SEHNR and FQNEAQ (reference sequence). The length of the CDR3 is 15 residues. J gave up 8 bases and V 4 bases, and 13 bases lay outside the gene matches. CDR3 sequence reads: CASSSSGQAIMEAFF. The DNA of the CDR3 is TGTGCCAGCAGCTCATCCGGACAGGCGATTATGGAAGCTTTCTTT.

This clone appeared a few times. CDR3 DNA sequence: TGTGCCAGCAGCCCAGGGGCAGGGGATGAAAAACTGTTTTTT. Translated, it gives CASSPGAGDEKLFF. The chain employs TRBV7-9 and TRBJ1-4, with D maybe TRBD1 (6 bases). Germline loops: CDR1 SEHNR, CDR2 FQNEAQ (reference sequence). V lost 5 bases and J 6 bases, leaving 13 bases between the germline ends. The CDR3 has 14 residues.

This rearrangement joins TRBV7-9 to TRBJ2-1; 7 bases line up with TRBD2. The CDR3 length is 12 residues. The junction had 3 bases not matched to a gene; V was cut back by 5 bases and J by 8 bases. Germline loops: CDR1 SEHNR, CDR2 FQNEAQ (reference sequence). The CDR3 here is CASSRTSYEQFF. The CDR3, as DNA: TGTGCCAGCAGCAGGACTAGTTATGAGCAGTTCTTC.

This clone has just a few counts. The chain links TRBV6-5 to TRBJ2-3; TRBD2 is a possible D gene (5 bases). There are 14 residues in the CDR3. V was cut by 6 bases and J by 6 bases, with 16 bases left in between. The germline gives CDR1 MNHEY, CDR2 SVGAGI. The CDR3 DNA is TGTGCCAGCAGGAATGGACTTTTCGGGGATACGCAGTATTTT. It codes for CASRNGLFGDTQYF.

The rearrangement uses TRBV28 and TRBJ2-3; TRBD2 matches 7 bases. This CDR3 comprises 15 residues. Germline V lookup: CDR1 MDHEN, CDR2 SYDVKM. V lost 7 bases and J lost 1; bases outside the gene matches: 8. The CDR3 DNA reads TGTGCCAGCACCTTAGGGAGCGGGGGCACAGATACGCAGTATTTT. This sequence encodes CASTLGSGGTDTQYF.

CDR3 sequence reads: CATMRGRVTEAFF. As DNA, the CDR3 is TGTGCCACCATGCGGGGGCGGGTAACTGAAGCTTTCTTT. The chain recombines TRBV15 with TRBJ1-1; D might be TRBD1 (6 bases). The germline V gene has CDR1 LNHNV and CDR2 YYDKDF (reference sequence). V gave up 7 bases and J gave up 5 bases, with 14 bases separating them. The CDR3 totals 13 residues.

The chain has TRBV15 and TRBJ1-1; the match to TRBD1 covers 7 bases. Trimming cost V 0 bases and J 2 bases; bases outside gene matches: 12. The CDR3 sequence is 18 residues long. Germline values: CDR1 LNHNV, CDR2 YYDKDF (reference sequence). The CDR3 DNA sequence: TGTGCCACCAGCAGAGAGGAAAGGGGGCAGGGGGATAACACTGAAGCTTTCTTT. This sequence encodes CATSREERGQGDNTEAFF. The full variable domain, completed using reference TRBV15 and TRBJ1-1, is DAMVIQNPRYQVTQFGKPVTLSCSQTLNHNVMYWYQQKSSQAPKLLFHYYDKDFNNEADTPDNFQSRRPNTSFCFLDIRSPGLGDTAMYLCATSREERGQGDNTEAFFGQGTRLTVV.

This clone was seen only a few times. The J gene is TRBJ2-5, the V gene TRBV29-1, with D possibly matching TRBD1 (6 bases). Looked up from germline, CDR1 is SQVTM and CDR2 is ANQGSEA. The V end was cut by 6 bases, the J end by 0 bases, with 11 bases between. The CDR3 consists of 13 residues. In DNA form, the CDR3 reads TGCAGCGTCGACGGACAGAACCAAGAGACCCAGTACTTC. Translating gives CSVDGQNQETQYF.

This rearrangement joins TRBV29-1 to TRBJ1-2, with 9 bases matching TRBD1. The CDR3 runs 14 residues. CDR1 is SQVTM, CDR2 ANQGSEA, per germline. Trimming removed 5 bases from V and 5 bases from J; junction bases left unmatched: 9. The CDR3 DNA sequence: TGCAGCGTTCGGACAGGGGACCAAGGTTATGGCTACACCTTC. As protein: CSVRTGDQGYGYTF.

In its sample, this clone was seen once. The rearrangement joins TRBV28 to TRBJ2-7; 9 bases map to TRBD2. The trim removed 6 bases at V and 2 bases at J, leaving 8 bases unmatched. The CDR3 has 15 residues. In germline, CDR1 is MDHEN, CDR2 SYDVKM. The CDR3 region has the DNA TGTGCCAGCAGCCCCAGCGGGGGGCGAACCTACGAGCAGTACGTC. This codes for CASSPSGGRTYEQYV.

DNA of the CDR3: TGTGCCAGCAGCTTAGACAGCTCCTACGAGCAGTACGTC. Amino acids: CASSLDSSYEQYV. V gene TRBV7-2 combines with J gene TRBJ2-7; D uncertain. Germline CDR1 and CDR2: SGHTA and FQGNSA. V was shortened by 1 base and J by 0 bases, with 4 bases between the two germline ends. This CDR3 has 13 residues.

The chain is built from TRBV4-1 and TRBJ2-7, with D possibly being TRBD1 or TRBD2 (6 bases each). Per germline, CDR1 MGHRA and CDR2 YSYEKL. V lost 5 bases to trimming and J lost 7 bases, with 18 bases between them. There are 14 residues in the CDR3. The CDR3 loop is CASSYSRGAGEQYV. CDR3 in DNA: TGCGCCAGCAGCTATTCCAGGGGCGCGGGGGAGCAGTACGTC.

The V and J genes are TRBV4-1 and TRBJ1-2; D not certain. In germline, CDR1 is MGHRA, CDR2 YSYEKL. V was clipped by 4 bases and J by 4 bases, with 10 bases between them. The CDR3 loop spans 13 amino acids. Here the CDR3 DNA reads TGCGCCAGCAGCCCCCTGAGCGGCTATGGCTACACCTTC. This sequence encodes CASSPLSGYGYTF.

The chain couples TRBV6-5 to TRBJ1-2; D is perhaps TRBD1 (6 bases). Trimming cost V 2 bases and J 2 bases, with 12 bases left between them. The V gene's germline CDR1 is MNHEY and CDR2 SVGAGI. This CDR3 is 15 amino acids long. In nucleotides, the CDR3 is TGTGCCAGCAGTTACCTAGGACAGACGAACTATGGCTACACCTTC. Its translation: CASSYLGQTNYGYTF.

This chain links TRBV5-1 with TRBJ2-2; TRBD1 might be the D (6 bases). The CDR3 runs 14 residues. Germline-derived CDR1 and CDR2 are SGHRS and YFSETQ. Trimming removed 3 bases at V and 3 bases at J, with 9 bases between. CDR3 in DNA: TGCGCCAGCAGCTGGGACACTTACACCGGGGAGCTGTTTTTT. This gives the protein CASSWDTYTGELFF. Drawing the rest from reference TRBV5-1 and TRBJ2-2, the complete variable domain is KAGVTQTPRYLIKTRGQQVTLSCSPISGHRSVSWYQQTPGQGLQFLFEYFSETQRNKGNFPGRFSGRQFSNSRSEMNVSTLELGDSALYLCASSWDTYTGELFFGEGSRLTVL.

The chain is built from TRBV6-1 and TRBJ1-2; 12 positions match TRBD1. Trimming cost V 2 bases and J 4 bases; bases outside gene matches: 8. This CDR3 contains 17 residues. From germline, CDR1 is MNHNS and CDR2 SASEGT. CDR3 residues: CASSEIGDRGRSYGYTF. For the CDR3, the DNA is TGTGCCAGCAGTGAAATTGGGGACAGGGGGCGCAGCTATGGCTACACCTTC.

This chain connects TRBV14 to TRBJ1-2; 10 nucleotides line up with TRBD1. The CDR3 extends over 18 amino acids. Unmatched junction bases numbered 14, after V lost 4 bases and J lost 3 bases. The V gene's germline CDR1 is SGHDN and CDR2 FVKESK. CDR3 DNA sequence: TGTGCCAGCAGCCCGTCCGGCGACAGGGGGCGGTGGGACTATGGCTACACCTTC. As protein: CASSPSGDRGRWDYGYTF.

The chain links TRBV2 to TRBJ1-2; possible D gene TRBD1, 5 bases. This CDR3 has 15 residues. Germline CDR1 and CDR2: SNHLY and FYNNEI. Trimming cost V 5 bases and J 6 bases, with 19 bases left between them. CDR3 loop: CASSPVYAGGDGYTF. CDR3 DNA: TGTGCCAGCAGTCCCGTTTACGCGGGAGGGGATGGCTACACCTTC.

The chain recombines TRBV30 with TRBJ1-2; D unclear. The CDR3 runs 12 residues. The germline V and J ends were trimmed by 5 bases and 2 bases, with 9 bases remaining between them. Germline assignment: CDR1 GTSNPN and CDR2 SVGIG (reference sequence). The CDR3 nucleotides read TGTGCCTGGTCCCCGGGGAACTATGGCTACACCTTC. It is translated as CAWSPGNYGYTF. Together with reference TRBV30 and TRBJ1-2, the CDR3 gives the full variable domain: SQTIHQWPATLVQPVGSPLSLECTVEGTSNPNLYWYRQAAGRGLQLLFYSVGIGQISSEVPQNLSASRPQDRQFILSSKKLLLSDSGFYLCAWSPGNYGYTFGSGTRLTVV.

The V gene is TRBV5-6, the J gene TRBJ1-4, with unresolved D. The V and J ends lost 1 base and 6 bases respectively, with 10 bases between them. The CDR3 has 14 residues. Germline CDR1 and CDR2: SGHDT and YYEEEE. CDR3 sequence reads: CASSLIGDYEKLFF. The CDR3 nucleotides read TGTGCCAGCAGCTTGATCGGCGACTATGAAAAACTGTTTTTT.

The chain recombines TRBV19 with TRBJ1-1; no reliable D call. Germline assignment: CDR1 LNHDA and CDR2 SQIVND (reference sequence). The CDR3 has 13 residues. V lost 5 bases and J lost 3, with 10 bases in between. This chain's CDR3 is CASSRYRDTEAFF. CDR3 DNA: TGTGCCAGTAGTCGGTACCGGGACACTGAAGCTTTCTTT.

This chain links TRBV18 with TRBJ2-1, with D maybe TRBD1 (5 bases). Germline V gene lookup returns CDR1 KGHSH and CDR2 LQKENI. The V and J ends lost 2 bases and 10 bases respectively, with 6 bases between them. This CDR3 region has 11 residues. The CDR3 protein is CASSPGQEQFF. The CDR3 DNA reads TGTGCCAGCTCACCAGGACAAGAGCAGTTCTTC.

This clone was detected once. The chain has TRBV6-4 and TRBJ2-1, with 10 bases matching TRBD2. Unmatched junction bases numbered 6, after V lost 6 bases and J lost 4 bases. Looked up from germline, CDR1 is MRHNA and CDR2 is SNTAGT. The CDR3 consists of 15 residues. CDR3 region: CASSLSSGGYNEQFF. DNA for the CDR3: TGTGCCAGCAGCCTTTCTAGCGGGGGTTACAATGAGCAGTTCTTC.

The CDR3 nucleotides read TGTGCCAGTATTGGCGGGCCTAACTATGGCTACACCTTC. Protein product: CASIGGPNYGYTF. The V and J genes are TRBV19 and TRBJ1-2; the D is unclear. The length of the CDR3 is 13 residues. The germline gives CDR1 LNHDA, CDR2 SQIVND (reference sequence). Deletions cut 7 bases from V and 0 bases from J, with 9 bases between.